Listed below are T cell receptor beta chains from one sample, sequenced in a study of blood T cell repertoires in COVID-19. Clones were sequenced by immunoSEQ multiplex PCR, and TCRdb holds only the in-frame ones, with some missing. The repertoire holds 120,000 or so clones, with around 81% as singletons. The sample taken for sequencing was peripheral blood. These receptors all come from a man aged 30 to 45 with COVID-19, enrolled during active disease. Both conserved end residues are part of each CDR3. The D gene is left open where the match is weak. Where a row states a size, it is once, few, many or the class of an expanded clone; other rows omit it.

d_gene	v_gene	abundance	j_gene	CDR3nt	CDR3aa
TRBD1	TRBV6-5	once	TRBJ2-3	TGTGCCAGCAGTTGGGACAGAAGCACAGATACGCAGTATTTT	CASSWDRSTDTQYF
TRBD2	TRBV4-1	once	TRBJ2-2	TGCGCCAGCAGCCTCCTAGCGGGACGCGTTACCGGGGAGCTGTTTTTT	CASSLLAGRVTGELFF
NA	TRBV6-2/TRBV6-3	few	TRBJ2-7	TGTGCCAGCAGTTACGAACAATCCTACGAGCAGTACTTC	CASSYEQSYEQYF
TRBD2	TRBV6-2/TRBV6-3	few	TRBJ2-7	TGTGCCAGCAGTCCGGCGACTAGCGGCGAGCAGTACTTC	CASSPATSGEQYF
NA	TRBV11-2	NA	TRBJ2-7	TGTGCCAGCAGCTTAGGACTGCCGACAGGCTTCTACGAGCAGTACTTC	CASSLGLPTGFYEQYF
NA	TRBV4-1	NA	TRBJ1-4	TGCGCCAGCAGCCAAAACGTCGCGAGTGGATGGAGTTCTTATAATGAAAAACTGTTTTTT	CASSQNVASGWSSYNEKLFF
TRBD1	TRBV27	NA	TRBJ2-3	TGTGCCAGCAGTTTATGGGCAGGGGGAGGCACAGATACGCAGTATTTT	CASSLWAGGGTDTQYF
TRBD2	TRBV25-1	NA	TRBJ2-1	TGTGCCAGCGGGCTAGCGGGTGGGGAAAATGAGCAGTTCTTC	CASGLAGGENEQFF
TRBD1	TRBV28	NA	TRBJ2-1	TGTGCCAGCAGCACCCTGGGACAGGGGGCCGATGAGCAGTTCTTC	CASSTLGQGADEQFF
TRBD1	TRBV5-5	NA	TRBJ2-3	TGTGCCAGCCTTTGGACAGGGTCCGATACGCAGTATTTT	CASLWTGSDTQYF
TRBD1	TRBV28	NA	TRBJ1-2	TGTGCCAGCAACCAACCCTGGGGACAGGGGGTTGGCTACACCTTC	CASNQPWGQGVGYTF
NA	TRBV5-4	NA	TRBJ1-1	TGTGCCAGCAGCGCGCAACAGGGAAGAAACACTGAAGCTTTCTTT	CASSAQQGRNTEAFF
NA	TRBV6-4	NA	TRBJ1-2	TGTGCCAGCAGTGCTGCCCCAGGCCAACATATTAACTATGGCTACACCTTC	CASSAAPGQHINYGYTF
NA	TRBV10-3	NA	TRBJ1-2	TGTGCCATGAGCGACAGGCGGACTAACTATGGCTACACCTTC	CAMSDRRTNYGYTF
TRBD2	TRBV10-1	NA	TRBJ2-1	TGCGCCAGCAGTGAGTCACTAGCGGGGGGTAACTACAATGAGCAGTTCTTC	CASSESLAGGNYNEQFF
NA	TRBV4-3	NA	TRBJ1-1	TGCGCCAGCAGCCAAGAGCTTAGGGAGGATCTCACTGAAGCTTTCTTT	CASSQELREDLTEAFF
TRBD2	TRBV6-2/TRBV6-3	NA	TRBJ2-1	TGTGCCAGCAGTTACTCGGGACTAGCGGGACTTGGGAATGAGCAGTTCTTC	CASSYSGLAGLGNEQFF
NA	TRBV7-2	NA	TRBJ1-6	TGTGCCAGCAGCTTATGGGGGCCGCTTAATAATTCACCCCTCCACTTT	CASSLWGPLNNSPLHF
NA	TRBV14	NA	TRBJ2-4	TGTGCCAGCAGCCAAGATAGGAGGGATCAGTACTTC	CASSQDRRDQYF
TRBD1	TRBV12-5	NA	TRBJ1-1	TGTGCTAGTGGCCCCGACAGGGGGACTGAAGCTTTCTTT	CASGPDRGTEAFF
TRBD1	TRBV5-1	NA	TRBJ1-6	TGCGCCAGCAGCTCCGGACAGGGGGCGTCTATTTCACCCCTCCACTTT	CASSSGQGASISPLHF
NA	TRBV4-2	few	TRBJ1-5	TGTGCCAGCAGCCAAGTTTTGAGGGATCAGCCCCAGCATTTT	CASSQVLRDQPQHF
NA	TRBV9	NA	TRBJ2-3	TGTGCCAGCAGGCGTAGCGGTTCTCGGGTAGATACGCAGTATTTT	CASRRSGSRVDTQYF
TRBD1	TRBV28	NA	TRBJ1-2	TGTGCCAGCAGTACGCCCCAGGGGGCCTCCCCACTATACGGCTACACCTTC	CASSTPQGASPLYGYTF
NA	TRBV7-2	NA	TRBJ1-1	TGTGCCAGCAGCTTCCTCCTGACAGAGAACACTGAAGCTTTCTTT	CASSFLLTENTEAFF
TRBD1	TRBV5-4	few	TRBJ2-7	TGTGCCAGCAGCTTGACTTTGTTGGACAGGGGTGAGCAGTACTTC	CASSLTLLDRGEQYF
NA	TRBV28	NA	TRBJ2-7	TGTGCCAGCAGTTTATCGGACGGAGGCTACGAGCAGTACTTC	CASSLSDGGYEQYF
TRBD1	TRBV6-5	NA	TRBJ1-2	TGTGCCAGCAGTTACGGGACAGGGAACTATGGCTACACCTTC	CASSYGTGNYGYTF
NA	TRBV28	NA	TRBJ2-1	TGTGCCAGCAGTTCCCAGTCAGGGGCTTCCTACAATGAGCAGTTCTTC	CASSSQSGASYNEQFF
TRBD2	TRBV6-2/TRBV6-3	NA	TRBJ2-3	TGTGCCAGCAGTTACTCGTATAGCGGGGGCGCCTCAGATACGCAGTATTTT	CASSYSYSGGASDTQYF
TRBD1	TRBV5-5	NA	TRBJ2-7	TGTGCCAGCAGCTTCGGGACAGGGGGCTCCTACGAGCAGTACTTC	CASSFGTGGSYEQYF